Listed below are T cell receptor beta chains from one sample, sequenced in a study of T-cell memory formation after mild COVID-19. TCRdb reprocessed the 5' RACE reads via MiXCR and lists one record per CDR3 protein. The sample contains 120,000 to 150,000 distinct CDR3 sequences, 11% to 15% of which appear only once. Sequenced: PBMCs or a T cell subset sorted from them (not recorded which). Receptors were obtained from an adult woman who had mild COVID-19 (a few samples of this study predate the infection). Cell type and time point are not known. Both conserved end residues are part of each CDR3.

J gene	V gene	CDR3 protein
TRBJ1-2	TRBV7-9	CASSSDGYGYTF
TRBJ2-7	TRBV29-1	CSVDGTSVHEQYF
TRBJ2-2	TRBV5-1	CASSLVTGQLYTGELFF
TRBJ2-7	TRBV9	CASSGGLAASLYEQYF
TRBJ2-7	TRBV30	CAWSVRHEQYF
TRBJ1-1	TRBV4-1	CASSQEPGAIEAFF
TRBJ2-2	TRBV24-1	CATSDLHRGTGELFF
TRBJ1-5	TRBV4-3	CASSQDWRRRQPQHF
TRBJ2-1	TRBV5-1	CASSLVGSEQFF
TRBJ2-5	TRBV5-6	CASSTPGGQETQYF
TRBJ2-1	TRBV2	CASSEMGRNEQFF
TRBJ2-5	TRBV3-1	CASSQSLAGSQTQYF
TRBJ1-1	TRBV29-1	CSVDGHKNTEAFF
TRBJ2-4	TRBV7-9	CASSLQTLAKNIQYF
TRBJ2-4	TRBV7-3	CASRRGEDNIQYF
TRBJ1-5	TRBV9	CASSLGGYGNQPQHF
TRBJ2-3	TRBV15	CATSRGVGLAGGPPTSVTDTQYF
TRBJ2-3	TRBV5-1	CASSLEGITDTQYF
TRBJ2-5	TRBV6-6	CASSTGGTNQETQYF
TRBJ2-3	TRBV7-3	CASSSLGEGGMQYF
TRBJ2-7	TRBV9	CASSVALAGDYEQYF
TRBJ2-3	TRBV7-6	CASSLGVSDTQYF
TRBJ2-7	TRBV4-1	CASREDRVKNEQYF
TRBJ2-1	TRBV4-2	CASSQDLNEQFF
TRBJ2-7	TRBV5-6	CASSPSGAIEQYF
TRBJ2-5	TRBV12-3/TRBV12-4	CASTHPGRGGPETQYF
TRBJ2-7	TRBV6-5	CASSGTSFYEQYF
TRBJ1-5	TRBV3-1	CASSQDTVNSNQPQHF
TRBJ2-7	TRBV6-1	CASSAFLGTGLHEQYF
TRBJ2-1	TRBV6-5	CASSYISGGEQFF
TRBJ2-7	TRBV6-2/TRBV6-3	CASSYSIGHVRDNYEQYF
TRBJ1-5	TRBV4-3	CASSQDLLQSQPQHF
TRBJ1-1	TRBV7-3	CASSSGQGSDTEAFF
TRBJ1-1	TRBV6-5	CASSYSGTGLTEAFF
TRBJ1-1	TRBV13	CASSADDSEAFF
TRBJ2-1	TRBV11-2	CASSPLESTINEQFF
TRBJ2-5	TRBV13	CASSFWTGVETQYF
TRBJ1-4	TRBV12-3/TRBV12-4	CASRPTRTDQGANEKLFF
TRBJ2-1	TRBV7-9	CASSLAIGSYNEQFF
TRBJ2-1	TRBV27	CASTYTGLANEQFF
TRBJ2-4	TRBV12-3/TRBV12-4	CASAGTSGRNIQYF
TRBJ1-1	TRBV30	CASDRGVTEAFF
TRBJ2-7	TRBV5-1	CASRGQRDPQNF
TRBJ1-2	TRBV12-5	CASGPDRGMGGYTF
TRBJ2-7	TRBV19	CASSPGPAYEQYF
TRBJ2-7	TRBV4-1	CASSQGGVSYEQYF
TRBJ2-1	TRBV6-5	CASSYRGLYEQFF
TRBJ2-7	TRBV20-1	CSAKQGYEQYF
TRBJ2-3	TRBV6-5	CASSSLLTSGRAEGTDTQYF
TRBJ1-2	TRBV3-1	CASSQGTRGVGYGYTF
TRBJ2-7	TRBV25-1	CASSYIAGGPEEQYF
TRBJ1-1	TRBV27	CASRPPDRAEAFF
TRBJ2-7	TRBV5-1	CASSPDLAGLLEDEQYF